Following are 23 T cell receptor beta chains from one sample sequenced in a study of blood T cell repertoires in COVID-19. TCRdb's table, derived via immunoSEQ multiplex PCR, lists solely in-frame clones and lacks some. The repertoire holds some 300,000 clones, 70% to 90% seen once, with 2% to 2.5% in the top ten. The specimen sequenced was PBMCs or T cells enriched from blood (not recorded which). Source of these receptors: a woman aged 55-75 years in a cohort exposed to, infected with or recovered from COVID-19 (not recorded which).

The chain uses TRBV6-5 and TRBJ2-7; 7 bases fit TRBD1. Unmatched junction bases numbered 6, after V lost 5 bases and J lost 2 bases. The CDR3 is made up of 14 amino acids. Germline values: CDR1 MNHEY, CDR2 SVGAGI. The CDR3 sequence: CASSLRQGPYEQYF. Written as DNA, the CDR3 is TGTGCCAGCAGTCTCCGACAGGGCCCCTACGAGCAGTACTTC.

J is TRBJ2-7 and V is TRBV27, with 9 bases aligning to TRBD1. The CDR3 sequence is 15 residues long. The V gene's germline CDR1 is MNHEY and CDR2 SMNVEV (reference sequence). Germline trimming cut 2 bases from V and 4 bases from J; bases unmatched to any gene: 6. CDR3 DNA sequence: TGTGCCAGCAGTTTACCCGGACAGGGGATTTACGAGCAGTACTTC. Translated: CASSLPGQGIYEQYF.

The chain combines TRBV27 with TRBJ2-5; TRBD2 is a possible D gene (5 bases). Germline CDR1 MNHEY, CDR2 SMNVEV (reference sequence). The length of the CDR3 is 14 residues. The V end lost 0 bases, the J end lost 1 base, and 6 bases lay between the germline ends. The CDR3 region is CASSLSRGQETQYF. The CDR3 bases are TGTGCCAGCAGTTTATCCCGGGGCCAAGAGACCCAGTACTTC.

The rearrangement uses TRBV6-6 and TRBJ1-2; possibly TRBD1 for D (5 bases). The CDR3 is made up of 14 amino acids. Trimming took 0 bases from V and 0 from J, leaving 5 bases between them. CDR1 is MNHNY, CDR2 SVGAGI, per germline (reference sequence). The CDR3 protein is CASSYSTANYGYTF. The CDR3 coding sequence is TGTGCCAGCAGTTACTCGACAGCTAACTATGGCTACACCTTC.

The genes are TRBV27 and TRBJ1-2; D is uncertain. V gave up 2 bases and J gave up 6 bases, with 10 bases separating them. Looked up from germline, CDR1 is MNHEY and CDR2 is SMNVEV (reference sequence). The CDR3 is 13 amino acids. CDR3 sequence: CASSLPSADGYTF. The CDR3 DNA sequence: TGTGCCAGCAGTTTACCTTCGGCGGATGGCTACACCTTC.

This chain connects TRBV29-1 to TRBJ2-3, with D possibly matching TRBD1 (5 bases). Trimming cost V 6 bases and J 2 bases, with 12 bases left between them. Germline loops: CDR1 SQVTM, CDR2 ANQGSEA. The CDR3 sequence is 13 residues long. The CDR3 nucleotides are TGCAGCGTCGTCCCACAGGTCACAGATACGCAGTATTTT. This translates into CSVVPQVTDTQYF.

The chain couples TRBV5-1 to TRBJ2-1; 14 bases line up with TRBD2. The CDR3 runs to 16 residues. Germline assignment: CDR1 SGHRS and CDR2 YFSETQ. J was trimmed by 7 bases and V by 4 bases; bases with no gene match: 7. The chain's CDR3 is CASSGGLAGVGNEQFF. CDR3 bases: TGCGCCAGCAGCGGGGGACTAGCGGGAGTTGGGAATGAGCAGTTCTTC.

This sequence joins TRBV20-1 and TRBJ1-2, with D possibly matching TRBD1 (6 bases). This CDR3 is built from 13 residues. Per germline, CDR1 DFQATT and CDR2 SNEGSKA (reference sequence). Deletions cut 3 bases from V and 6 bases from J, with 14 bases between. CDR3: CSASEGGLNGYTF. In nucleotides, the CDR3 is TGCAGTGCTAGTGAGGGGGGGCTCAATGGCTACACCTTC.

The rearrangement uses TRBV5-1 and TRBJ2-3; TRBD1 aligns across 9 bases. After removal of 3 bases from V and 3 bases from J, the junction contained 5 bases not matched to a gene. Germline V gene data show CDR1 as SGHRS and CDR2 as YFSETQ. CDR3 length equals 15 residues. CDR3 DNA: TGCGCCAGCAGCTCGAACAGGGGGCATACAGATACGCAGTATTTT. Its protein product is CASSSNRGHTDTQYF.

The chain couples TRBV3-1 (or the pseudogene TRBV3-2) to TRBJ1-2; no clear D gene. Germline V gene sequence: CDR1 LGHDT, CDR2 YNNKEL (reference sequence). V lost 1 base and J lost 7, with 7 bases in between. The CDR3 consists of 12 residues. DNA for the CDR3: TGTGCCAGCAGCCAAGCGCGGTCTGGCTACACCTTC. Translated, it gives CASSQARSGYTF.

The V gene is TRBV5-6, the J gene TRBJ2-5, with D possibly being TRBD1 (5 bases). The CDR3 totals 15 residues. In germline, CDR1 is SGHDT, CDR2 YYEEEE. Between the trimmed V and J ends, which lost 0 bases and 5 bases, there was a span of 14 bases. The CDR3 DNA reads TGTGCCAGCAGCTTGGAAGGTGCAGGGAACGAGACCCAGTACTTC. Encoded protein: CASSLEGAGNETQYF.

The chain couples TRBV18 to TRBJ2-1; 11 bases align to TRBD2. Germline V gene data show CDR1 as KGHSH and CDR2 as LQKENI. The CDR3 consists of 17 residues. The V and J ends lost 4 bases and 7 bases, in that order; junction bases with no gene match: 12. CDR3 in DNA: TGTGCCAGCTCACAAACACTAGCGGGGGACCTTGGGAATGAGCAGTTCTTC. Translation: CASSQTLAGDLGNEQFF.

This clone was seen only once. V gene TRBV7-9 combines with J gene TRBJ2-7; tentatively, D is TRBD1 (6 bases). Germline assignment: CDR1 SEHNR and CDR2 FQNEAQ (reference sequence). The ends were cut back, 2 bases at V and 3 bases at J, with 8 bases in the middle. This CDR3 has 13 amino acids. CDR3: CASSLKQGYEQYF. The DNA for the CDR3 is TGTGCCAGCAGCTTAAAACAGGGCTACGAGCAGTACTTC.

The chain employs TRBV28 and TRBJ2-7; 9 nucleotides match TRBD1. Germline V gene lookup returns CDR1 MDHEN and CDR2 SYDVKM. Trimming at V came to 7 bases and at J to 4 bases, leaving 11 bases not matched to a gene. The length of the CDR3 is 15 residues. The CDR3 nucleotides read TGTGCCAGCACTCTAGGGGACAGGGCACGTTACGAGCAGTACTTC. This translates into CASTLGDRARYEQYF.

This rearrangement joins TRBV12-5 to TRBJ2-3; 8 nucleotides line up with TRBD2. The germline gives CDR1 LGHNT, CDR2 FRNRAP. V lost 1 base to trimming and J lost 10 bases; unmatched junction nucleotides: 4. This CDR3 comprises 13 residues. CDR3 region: CASGLASGSSQYF. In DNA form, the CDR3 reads TGTGCTAGTGGTTTGGCAAGCGGGAGCTCGCAGTATTTT.

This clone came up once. CDR3 nucleotide sequence: TGTGCCAGCAGTATAGACGACAGGGGTTACTACGAGCAGTACTTC. This codes for CASSIDDRGYYEQYF. This chain uses TRBV11-2 with TRBJ2-7, with 8 bases fitting TRBD1. The germline gives CDR1 SGHAT, CDR2 FQNNGV. This CDR3 region has 15 residues. The ends lost 6 bases at V and 3 bases at J; junction bases unmatched: 10.

DNA for the CDR3: TGTGCCAGCAGCCGGACAGGATGGACTGAAGCTTTCTTT. This sequence encodes CASSRTGWTEAFF. The chain has TRBV7-9 and TRBJ1-1; 7 bases align to TRBD1. This CDR3 has 13 amino acids. Unmatched junction bases numbered 5, after V lost 5 bases and J lost 5 bases. Germline V gene lookup returns CDR1 SEHNR and CDR2 FQNEAQ (reference sequence).

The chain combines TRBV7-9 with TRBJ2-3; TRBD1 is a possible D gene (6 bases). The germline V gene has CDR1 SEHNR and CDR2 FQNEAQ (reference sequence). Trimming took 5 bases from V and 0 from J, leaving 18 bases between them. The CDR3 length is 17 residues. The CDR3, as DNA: TGTGCCAGCAGCCCCCCAGGGGTAGCGAGAAGCACAGATACGCAGTATTTT. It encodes CASSPPGVARSTDTQYF.

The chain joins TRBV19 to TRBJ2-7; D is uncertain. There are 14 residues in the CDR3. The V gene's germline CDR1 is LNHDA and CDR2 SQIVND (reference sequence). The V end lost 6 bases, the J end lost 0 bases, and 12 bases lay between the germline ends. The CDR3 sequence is CASRNSGLSYEQYF. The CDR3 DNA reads TGTGCCAGTAGAAACTCAGGCCTCTCCTACGAGCAGTACTTC. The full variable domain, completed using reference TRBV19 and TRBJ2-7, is DGGITQSPKYLFRKEGQNVTLSCEQNLNHDAMYWYRQDPGQGLRLIYYSQIVNDFQKGDIAEGYSVSREKKESFPLTVTSAQKNPTAFYLCASRNSGLSYEQYFGPGTRLTVT.

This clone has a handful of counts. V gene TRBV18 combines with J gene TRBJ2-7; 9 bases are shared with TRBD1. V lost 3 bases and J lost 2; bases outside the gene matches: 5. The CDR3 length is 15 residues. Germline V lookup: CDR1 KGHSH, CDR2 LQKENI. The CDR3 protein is CASSPGTGKTYEQYF. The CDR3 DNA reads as TGTGCCAGCTCACCCGGGACAGGGAAGACCTACGAGCAGTACTTC.

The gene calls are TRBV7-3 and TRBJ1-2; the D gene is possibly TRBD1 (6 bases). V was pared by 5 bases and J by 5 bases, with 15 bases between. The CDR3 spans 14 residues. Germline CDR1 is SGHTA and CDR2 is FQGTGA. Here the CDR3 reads CASSPHQGSYGYTF. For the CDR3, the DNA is TGTGCCAGCAGCCCTCACCAGGGGAGTTATGGCTACACCTTC.

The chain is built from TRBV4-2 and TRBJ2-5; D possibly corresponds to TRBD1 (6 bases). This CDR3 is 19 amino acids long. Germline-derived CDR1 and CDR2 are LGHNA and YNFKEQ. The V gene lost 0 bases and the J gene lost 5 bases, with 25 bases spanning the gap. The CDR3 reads CASSQDTWVGGTQGETQYF. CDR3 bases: TGTGCCAGCAGCCAAGATACGTGGGTTGGTGGGACCCAGGGGGAGACCCAGTACTTC.

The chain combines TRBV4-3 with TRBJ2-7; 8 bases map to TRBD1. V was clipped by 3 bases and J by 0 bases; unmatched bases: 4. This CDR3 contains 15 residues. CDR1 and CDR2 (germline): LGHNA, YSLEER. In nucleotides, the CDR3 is TGCGCCAGCAGCCACGGGACAGGCGACTCCTACGAGCAGTACTTC. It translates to CASSHGTGDSYEQYF.